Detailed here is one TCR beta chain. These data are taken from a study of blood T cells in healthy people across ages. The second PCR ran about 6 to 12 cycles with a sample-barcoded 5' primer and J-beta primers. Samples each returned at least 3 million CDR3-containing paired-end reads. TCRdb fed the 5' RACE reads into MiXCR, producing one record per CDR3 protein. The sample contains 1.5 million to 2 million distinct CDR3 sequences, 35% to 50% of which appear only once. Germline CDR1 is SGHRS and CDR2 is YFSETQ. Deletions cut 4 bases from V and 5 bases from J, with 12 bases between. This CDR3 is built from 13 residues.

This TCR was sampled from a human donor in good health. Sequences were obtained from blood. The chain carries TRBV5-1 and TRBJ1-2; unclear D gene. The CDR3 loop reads CASSADGDYGYTF. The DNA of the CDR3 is TGCGCCAGCAGCGCGGACGGAGATTATGGCTACACCTTC.